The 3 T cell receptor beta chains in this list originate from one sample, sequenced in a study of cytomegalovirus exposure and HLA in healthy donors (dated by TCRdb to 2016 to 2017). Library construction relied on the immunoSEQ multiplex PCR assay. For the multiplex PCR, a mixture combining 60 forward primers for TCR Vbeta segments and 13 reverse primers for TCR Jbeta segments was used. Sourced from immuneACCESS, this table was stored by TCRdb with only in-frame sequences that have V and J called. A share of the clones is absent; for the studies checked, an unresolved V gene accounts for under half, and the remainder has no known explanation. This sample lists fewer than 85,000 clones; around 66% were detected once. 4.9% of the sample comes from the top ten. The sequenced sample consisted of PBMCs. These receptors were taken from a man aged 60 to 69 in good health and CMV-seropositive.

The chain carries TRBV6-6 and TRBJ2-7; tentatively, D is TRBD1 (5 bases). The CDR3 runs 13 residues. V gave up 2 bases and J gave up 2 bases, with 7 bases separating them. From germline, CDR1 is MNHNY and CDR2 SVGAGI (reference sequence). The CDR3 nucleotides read TGTGCCAGCAGTTACGGGGCTACCTACGAGCAGTACTTC. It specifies CASSYGATYEQYF.

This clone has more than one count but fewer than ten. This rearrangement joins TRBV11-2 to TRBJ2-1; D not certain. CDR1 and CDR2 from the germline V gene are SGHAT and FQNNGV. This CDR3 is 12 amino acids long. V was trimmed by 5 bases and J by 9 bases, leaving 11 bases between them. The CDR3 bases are TGTGCCAGCAGCCCCCCAAGTAGTGAGCAGTTCTTC. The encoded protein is CASSPPSSEQFF.

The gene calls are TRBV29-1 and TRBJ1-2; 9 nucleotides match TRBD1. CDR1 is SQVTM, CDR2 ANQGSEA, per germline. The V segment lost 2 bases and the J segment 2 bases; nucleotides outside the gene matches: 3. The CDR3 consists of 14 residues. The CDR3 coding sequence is TGCAGCGTTGAATCGGGACAGGGAAACTATGGCTACACCTTC. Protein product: CSVESGQGNYGYTF.